This T cell receptor beta chain was captured by sequencing in a study of T-cell reconstitution after alpha-beta-depleted transplantation in children. Study results and limitations: T-cell numbers and diversity one year post-transplant derived largely from freshly generated T cells. The origin of high day-60 TCRbeta diversity in some patients lay in surviving recipient T cells and thymic progenitors.

This clonotype has only a few counts. Its matching antigen is unknown. Preparing the TCRbeta library involved the use of unique molecular identifiers. TCRdb used MiXCR to reprocess the PCR reads, holding one entry per CDR3 protein. The sample records 780,000 or so distinct CDR3 sequences, roughly 15% being singletons. The CDR3 loop spans 16 amino acids. Germline CDR1 reads SGHRS; CDR2 reads YFSETQ. Trimming took 0 bases from V and 0 from J, leaving 10 bases between them. The rearrangement uses TRBV5-1 and TRBJ2-4; D not certain. The sample in question was PBMCs, mostly from graft donor cells, obtained 360 days after TCRalphabeta/CD19-depleted stem cell transplant. This TCR was sampled from a male patient younger than 18 who had a stem cell transplant for acute lymphoblastic leukemia, so the T cells may come from the graft donor. CDR3 in DNA: TGCGCCAGCAGCTTGGTGGGTAGTCTAGCCAAAAACATTCAGTACTTC. Residues: CASSLVGSLAKNIQYF.